This TCR beta chain was recorded in a study of T cell clonality in common variable immunodeficiency. Ten or more counts support this clone. Antigen: not known. Coverage ceases 3 residues before the CDR3 finishes, and the germline J gene fills in the end. The study, taken as a whole, reports: Patient heterogeneity in the CVID cohort limited correlations between repertoire features and clinical complications. Fewer deletions and N-nucleotide insertions were reportedly seen in common variable immunodeficiency TCR beta sequences.

Caucasian heritage predominated among both patients and controls. Sequencing was performed with immunoSEQ multiplex PCR; in TCRdb, only in-frame clones are kept and a portion is missing. The repertoire yields around 47,000 clones, none seen only once; the top ten contain just over 2%. Per germline, CDR1 SQVTM and CDR2 ANQGSEA. CDR3 size: 16 residues. V lost 1 base to trimming and J lost 4 bases; unmatched junction nucleotides: 7. This chain uses TRBV29-1 with TRBJ2-5; 12 nucleotides line up with TRBD1. Sequenced input: peripheral blood mononuclear cells. The receptor comes from a person aged 18 to 70 in good health. CDR3 protein: CSVEVRDRGPGETQYF. The sequenced CDR3 bases are TGCAGCGTTGAAGTGCGGGACAGGGGGCCGGGAGAGACC.